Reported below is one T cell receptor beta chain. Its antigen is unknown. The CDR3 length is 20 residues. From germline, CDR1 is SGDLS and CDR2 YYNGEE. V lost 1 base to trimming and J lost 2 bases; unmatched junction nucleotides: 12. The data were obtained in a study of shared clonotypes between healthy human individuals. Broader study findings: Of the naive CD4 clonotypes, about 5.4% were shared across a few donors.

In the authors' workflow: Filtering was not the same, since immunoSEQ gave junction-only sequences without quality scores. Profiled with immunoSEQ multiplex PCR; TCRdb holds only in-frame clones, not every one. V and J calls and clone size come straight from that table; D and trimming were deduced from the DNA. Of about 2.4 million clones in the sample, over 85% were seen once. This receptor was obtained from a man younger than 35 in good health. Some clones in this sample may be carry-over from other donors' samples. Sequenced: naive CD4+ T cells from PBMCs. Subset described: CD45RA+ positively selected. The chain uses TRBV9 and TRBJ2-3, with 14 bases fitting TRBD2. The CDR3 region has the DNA TGTGCCAGCAGCGTAAGGGGGACTAGCGGGAGCATTACCACCACAGATACGCAGTATTTT. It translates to CASSVRGTSGSITTTDTQYF. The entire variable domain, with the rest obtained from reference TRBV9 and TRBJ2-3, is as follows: DSGVTQTPKHLITATGQRVTLRCSPRSGDLSVYWYQQSLDQGLQFLIQYYNGEERAKGNILERFSAQQFPDLHSELNLSSLELGDSALYFCASSVRGTSGSITTTDTQYFGPGTRLTVL.